These T cell receptor beta chains were read from a single sample in a study of shared T cell receptors in the human thymus. Only in-frame clones appear in the TCRdb table, and some are missing; sequencing was by immunoSEQ multiplex PCR. The sample consists of hundreds of thousands of clones, around 85% of them appearing once. This sample also belongs to another study, concerning human thymus T cells.

Source material: thymocytes. Receptors were obtained from a girl under three years old with a congenital heart defect. Both conserved end residues are part of each CDR3. Fields, in order: V gene, J gene, clone size, D gene, CDR3 protein, CDR3 DNA. D genes are given only for firm matches. Where a row states a size, it is once, few, many or the class of an expanded clone; other rows omit it.

TRBV4-3,TRBJ2-3,.,TRBD2,CASNAGGTDTQYF,TGCGCCAGCAACGCGGGGGGCACAGATACGCAGTATTTT
TRBV9,TRBJ2-4,.,.,CASSVDIGNIQYF,TGTGCCAGCAGCGTGGACATAGGAAACATTCAGTACTTC
TRBV2,TRBJ2-1,once,.,CASRGDRLSSYNEQFF,TGTGCCAGCAGAGGGGATAGGTTAAGCTCCTACAATGAGCAGTTCTTC
TRBV4-1,TRBJ1-1,.,.,CASSQAREATEAFF,TGCGCCAGCAGCCAAGCCCGGGAAGCCACTGAAGCTTTCTTT
TRBV28,TRBJ1-2,.,.,CASTRPTGLGGYTF,TGTGCCAGCACCCGACCAACAGGGCTTGGCGGCTACACCTTC
TRBV4-3,TRBJ2-1,.,TRBD1,CASSHRGRNEQFF,TGCGCCAGCAGCCACAGGGGGCGGAATGAGCAGTTCTTC
TRBV27,TRBJ2-7,.,TRBD1,CASSTGTGRKIDEQYF,TGTGCCAGCAGTACCGGGACAGGGAGAAAAATCGACGAGCAGTACTTC
TRBV6-1,TRBJ1-4,few,.,CASRVGGGRVEKLFF,TGTGCCAGCAGAGTAGGGGGGGGGCGCGTGGAAAAACTGTTTTTT
TRBV2,TRBJ1-1,.,.,CASTAEGDTEAFF,TGTGCCAGCACCGCTGAGGGGGACACTGAAGCTTTCTTT
TRBV6-1,TRBJ1-5,.,.,CASRTGGFGPQHF,TGTGCCAGCAGAACGGGGGGGTTCGGGCCCCAGCATTTT
TRBV27,TRBJ2-1,.,TRBD2,CASSSSGGIRPYNEQFF,TGTGCCAGCAGTTCCAGCGGGGGGATAAGGCCCTACAATGAGCAGTTCTTC
TRBV6-5,TRBJ1-6,once,TRBD1,CASSYVGQGTRSPLHF,TGTGCCAGCAGTTACGTGGGACAGGGGACACGGTCACCCCTCCACTTT
TRBV7-2,TRBJ2-3,.,.,CASSTYSPRDKVITDTQYF,TGTGCCAGCAGCACATACAGCCCTCGGGACAAGGTTATCACAGATACGCAGTATTTT
TRBV27,TRBJ2-6,.,.,CASSYRDTVSGANVLTF,TGTGCCAGCAGTTACCGGGACACCGTGTCTGGGGCCAACGTCCTGACTTTC
TRBV5-8,TRBJ1-6,.,.,CASSSRRVGGARNSPLHF,TGTGCCAGCAGCTCCCGGCGCGTAGGGGGGGCGCGGAATTCACCCCTCCACTTT
TRBV7-8,TRBJ2-1,.,TRBD1,CASSLAYRRTGNEQFF,TGTGCCAGCAGCTTAGCGTATCGTAGGACAGGGAATGAGCAGTTCTTC
TRBV5-1,TRBJ2-4,.,TRBD2,CASSPSLAGGEAKNIQYF,TGCGCCAGCAGCCCCAGTTTGGCGGGGGGGGAGGCCAAAAACATTCAGTACTTC
TRBV4-2,TRBJ2-7,.,TRBD1,CASSFRGTVYEQYF,TGTGCCAGCAGCTTCAGGGGGACAGTCTACGAGCAGTACTTC
TRBV27,TRBJ1-1,.,.,CASSLKWVGNRGWGLAFF,TGTGCCAGCAGTTTAAAGTGGGTTGGGAATAGGGGGTGGGGTCTGGCTTTCTTT
TRBV4-1,TRBJ2-1,.,.,CASSQEIPGQKTAYNEQFF,TGCGCCAGCAGCCAAGAAATCCCAGGACAAAAGACTGCTTACAATGAGCAGTTCTTC
TRBV5-6,TRBJ2-1,.,TRBD1,CASSFGQGPYNEQFF,TGTGCCAGCAGCTTCGGACAGGGCCCCTACAATGAGCAGTTCTTC
TRBV18,TRBJ1-3,.,.,CASSTPQTSGNTIYF,TGTGCCAGCTCAACGCCTCAAACTTCTGGAAACACCATATATTTT
TRBV6-1,TRBJ1-1,.,.,CASNCRYRVNTEAFF,TGTGCCAGCAATTGTAGGTACAGGGTGAACACTGAAGCTTTCTTT
TRBV5-1,TRBJ1-2,.,.,CASKLGLAAEGYTF,TGCGCCAGCAAACTCGGACTAGCCGCCGAAGGCTACACCTTC
TRBV10-3,TRBJ1-2,.,TRBD1,CAISGVRTGTYGYTF,TGTGCCATCAGTGGAGTTCGGACAGGTACCTATGGCTACACCTTC
TRBV7-9,TRBJ2-5,.,.,CASSSRTAKETQYF,TGTGCCAGCAGCTCCCGGACAGCAAAAGAGACCCAGTACTTC
TRBV2,TRBJ1-1,.,.,CASSKEQGYAFF,TGTGCCAGCAGCAAAGAACAGGGCTATGCTTTCTTT
TRBV15,TRBJ1-2,once,TRBD1,CATSRDKGQEYYGYTF,TGTGCCACCAGCAGAGATAAGGGACAGGAATACTATGGCTACACCTTC
TRBV30,TRBJ1-2,.,.,CAWSVQGSYTF,TGTGCCTGGAGTGTACAGGGTAGCTACACCTTC
TRBV7-2,TRBJ1-2,.,.,CASSLGRLRGYGYTF,TGTGCCAGCAGCTTAGGAAGGTTACGGGGCTATGGCTACACCTTC
TRBV7-8,TRBJ1-5,.,TRBD1,CASSLSSPTGIGDQPQHF,TGTGCCAGCAGCTTATCCTCTCCGACAGGGATTGGAGATCAGCCCCAGCATTTT
TRBV5-5,TRBJ2-7,.,TRBD1,CASSLGDRYHSYEQYF,TGTGCCAGCAGCTTGGGGGACAGGTATCACTCCTACGAGCAGTACTTC
TRBV6-5,TRBJ2-5,.,TRBD1,CASRTQGAPPTQYF,TGTGCCAGCAGGACACAGGGGGCCCCCCCTACCCAGTACTTC
TRBV19,TRBJ2-7,.,.,CASSIGGQPDSYEQYF,TGTGCCAGTAGTATTGGAGGGCAGCCTGACTCCTACGAGCAGTACTTC
TRBV27,TRBJ2-7,.,.,CASTRGGEQYF,TGTGCCAGCACGCGGGGTGGCGAGCAGTACTTC
TRBV4-3,TRBJ2-2,.,.,CASSQDLLRQPRGGELFF,TGCGCCAGCAGCCAAGATCTTCTGCGCCAACCTAGAGGCGGGGAGCTGTTTTTT
TRBV27,TRBJ2-7,.,.,CASSPFSPYLDEQYF,TGTGCCAGCAGTCCTTTTAGTCCGTACTTAGACGAGCAGTACTTC
TRBV4-3,TRBJ2-5,.,TRBD1,CASSGTGQETQYF,TGCGCCAGCAGCGGGACAGGCCAAGAGACCCAGTACTTC
TRBV14,TRBJ1-2,few,TRBD1,CASSQRDRACMSYTF,TGTGCCAGCAGCCAGCGCGACAGGGCCTGCATGAGCTACACCTTC
TRBV30,TRBJ2-1,.,.,CAWSVPGGTYNEQFF,TGTGCCTGGAGTGTACCCGGGGGTACCTACAATGAGCAGTTCTTC
TRBV2,TRBJ1-2,.,TRBD1,CASSRDSPYGYTF,TGTGCCAGCAGTCGGGACAGTCCATACGGCTACACCTTC
TRBV6-1,TRBJ1-2,.,.,CASSESVQIYGYTF,TGTGCCAGCAGTGAATCGGTACAGATCTATGGCTACACCTTC
TRBV9,TRBJ2-3,.,TRBD2,CASSPDEGSGGRDTQYF,TGTGCCAGCAGCCCCGACGAGGGCAGCGGGGGCCGAGATACGCAGTATTTT
TRBV6-5,TRBJ1-2,.,TRBD1,CASSSRGESYGYTF,TGTGCCAGCAGTTCCAGGGGGGAGAGCTATGGCTACACCTTC